This TCR beta chain was identified during a study of CD8 T cells in Susac syndrome. Peripheral blood CD8+ and CD4+ T cells were profiled by TCR beta sequencing. The multiple sclerosis controls consisted of treatment-naive patients with relapsing-remitting disease, either stable or active. The length of the CDR3 is 18 residues. Germline V CDR1 and CDR2: GTSNPN, SVGIG (reference sequence). The V segment lost 1 base and the J segment 0 bases; nucleotides outside the gene matches: 10. Reverse transcription used about 0.45 to 1 ug RNA and random hexamers. One entry per CDR3 protein, called by TCRdb with MiXCR from the immunoSEQ multiplex PCR reads. The sample lists 210,000 or so distinct CDR3 sequences, roughly 90% occurring once.

The material sequenced was CD8+ T cells from PBMCs. The chain joins TRBV30 to TRBJ2-1; 9 nucleotides line up with TRBD2. The TCR comes from a human donor with multiple sclerosis. The CDR3 here is CAWSAGGGAPHSYNEQFF. The CDR3 nucleotides are TGTGCCTGGAGTGCCGGCGGGGGGGCCCCCCACTCCTACAATGAGCAGTTCTTC.